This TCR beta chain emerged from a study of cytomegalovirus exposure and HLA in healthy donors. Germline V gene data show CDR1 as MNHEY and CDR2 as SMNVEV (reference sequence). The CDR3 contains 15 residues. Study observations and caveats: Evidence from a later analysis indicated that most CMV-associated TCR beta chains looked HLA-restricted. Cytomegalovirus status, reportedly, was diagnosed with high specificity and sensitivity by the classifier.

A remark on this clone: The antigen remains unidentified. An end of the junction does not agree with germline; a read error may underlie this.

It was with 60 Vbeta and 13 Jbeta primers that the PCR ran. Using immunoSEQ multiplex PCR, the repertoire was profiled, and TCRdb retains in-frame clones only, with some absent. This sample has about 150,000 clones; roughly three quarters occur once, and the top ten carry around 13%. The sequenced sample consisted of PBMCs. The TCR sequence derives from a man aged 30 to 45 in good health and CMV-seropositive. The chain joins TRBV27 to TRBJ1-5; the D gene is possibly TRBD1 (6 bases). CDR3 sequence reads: CASSPDSFSSQPQHF. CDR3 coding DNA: TGTGCCAGCAGTCCGGACAGTTTTAGCAGTCAGCCCCAGCATTTT.